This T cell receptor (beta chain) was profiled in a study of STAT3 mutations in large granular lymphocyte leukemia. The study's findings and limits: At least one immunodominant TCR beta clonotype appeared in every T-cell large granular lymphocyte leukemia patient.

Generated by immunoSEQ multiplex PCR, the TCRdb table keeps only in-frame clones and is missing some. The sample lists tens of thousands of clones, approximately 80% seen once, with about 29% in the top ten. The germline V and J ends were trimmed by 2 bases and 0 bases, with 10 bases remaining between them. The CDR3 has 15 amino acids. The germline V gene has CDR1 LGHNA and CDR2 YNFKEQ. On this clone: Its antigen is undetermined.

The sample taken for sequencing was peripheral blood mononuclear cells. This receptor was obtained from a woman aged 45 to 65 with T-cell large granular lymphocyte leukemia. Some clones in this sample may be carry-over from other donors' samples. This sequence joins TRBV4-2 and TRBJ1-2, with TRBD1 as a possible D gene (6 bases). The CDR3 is CASSQPEGANYGYTF. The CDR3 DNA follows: TGTGCCAGCAGCCAACCAGAGGGGGCTAACTATGGCTACACCTTC.